A selection of T cell receptor beta chains follows, all from one sample in a study of regulatory T cells. Sequenced by immunoSEQ multiplex PCR; TCRdb stores in-frame clones only, minus some. Here the sample spans 32,000 or so clones, 80% to 95% being singletons. The source material was conventional CD4+ T cells sorted from blood. The receptors were sampled from a person under 35 with CD3G deficiency. Both conserved end residues are part of each CDR3.

j_call	v_call	cdr3_aa
TRBJ1-1	TRBV7-9	CASSLTTNTEAFF
TRBJ2-4	TRBV6-1	CASSEVGQGGRNIQYF
TRBJ1-1	TRBV28	CASSPETGAYAEAFF
TRBJ1-2	TRBV4-1	CASSQFFGILNYGYTF
TRBJ1-1	TRBV5-1	CASSDILGGLNTEAFF
TRBJ1-1	TRBV4-1	CASSHPDRPNTEAFF
TRBJ2-7	TRBV28	CASSGRTPYEQYF
TRBJ2-3	TRBV6-1	CASSENVRPTDTQYF
TRBJ2-6	TRBV6-6	CASSNSDSGANVLTF
TRBJ2-3	TRBV7-9	CASSLGLANTDTQYF
TRBJ2-7	TRBV6-1	CASSEGYEQYF
TRBJ1-1	TRBV6-6	CASRFRNLNTEAFF
TRBJ1-4	TRBV7-9	CASSRTYSNPNEKLFF
TRBJ2-6	TRBV5-1	CASSLGQGTFSGANVLTF
TRBJ2-1	TRBV5-1	CASSLDALPPYNEQFF
TRBJ2-3	TRBV28	CATGGNTDTQYF
TRBJ1-4	TRBV18	CASSREGGKLFF